The 27 T cell receptor beta chains below were found in one sample sequenced in a study of CD8 T cells in Susac syndrome. cDNA came from approximately 0.5 to 1 ug RNA primed by random hexamers. MiXCR, run by TCRdb on the immunoSEQ multiplex PCR reads, gives a single entry per CDR3 protein. The sample has about 290,000 distinct CDR3 sequences; approximately 89% are singletons. Sequencing input: CD8+ T cells from PBMCs. The receptors originated from a human donor with multiple sclerosis.

The table lists this clonotype with a count of one. The genes are TRBV29-1 and TRBJ1-1, with D unresolved. This CDR3 spans 16 amino acids. Trimming stripped 2 bases from V and 0 bases from J, with 16 bases between. In germline, CDR1 is SQVTM, CDR2 ANQGSEA. The CDR3 DNA is TGCAGCGTTGAAAACCCACGAGGACTGCTGAACACTGAAGCTTTCTTT. Translating it yields CSVENPRGLLNTEAFF.

The chain employs TRBV4-1 and TRBJ1-4; 7 bases fit TRBD1. With 2 bases clipped from V and 12 bases from J, the junction kept 12 bases outside the gene matches. Germline CDR1 reads MGHRA; CDR2 reads YSYEKL. This CDR3 contains 15 residues. DNA for the CDR3: TGCGCCAGCAGCCAAAGACAGGGTGAGGGAAGTGAACTGTTTTTT. This encodes CASSQRQGEGSELFF.

The rearrangement uses TRBV3-1 and TRBJ2-2; 9 bases are shared with TRBD1. The CDR3 length is 15 residues. The V gene's germline CDR1 is LGHDT and CDR2 YNNKEL (reference sequence). V gave up 1 base and J gave up 6 bases; unmatched junction bases: 3. The CDR3 spells CASSQVTGGPGELFF. In nucleotides, the CDR3 is TGTGCCAGCAGCCAAGTGACAGGGGGTCCCGGGGAGCTGTTTTTT.

V and J are TRBV29-1 and TRBJ2-1; 9 bases map to TRBD2. V lost 2 bases to trimming and J lost 1 base; unmatched junction nucleotides: 3. Germline CDR1 reads SQVTM; CDR2 reads ANQGSEA. This CDR3 has 15 amino acids. The CDR3 spells CSVETGLASYNEQFF. The DNA of the CDR3 is TGCAGCGTTGAAACCGGACTAGCGTCCTACAATGAGCAGTTCTTC.

The rearrangement joins TRBV7-9 to TRBJ1-4; D gene ambiguous. The CDR3 sequence is 14 residues long. Germline CDR1 reads SEHNR; CDR2 reads FQNEAQ (reference sequence). V shed 3 bases and J shed 0 bases, with 5 bases lying between them. The chain's CDR3 is CASSFHSTNEKLFF. CDR3 sequence (DNA): TGTGCCAGCAGCTTTCATTCAACTAATGAAAAACTGTTTTTT.

The chain is built from TRBV29-1 and TRBJ1-1; D is undetermined. The germline V and J ends were trimmed by 4 bases and 4 bases, with 13 bases remaining between them. The CDR3 extends over 13 amino acids. Germline V CDR1 and CDR2: SQVTM, ANQGSEA. The DNA of the CDR3 is TGCAGCGTTGTCGCGTGGAACGCCACTGAAGCTTTCTTT. Translating it yields CSVVAWNATEAFF.

The chain employs TRBV27 and TRBJ2-7; 12 nucleotides agree with TRBD2. The CDR3 sequence is 18 residues long. CDR1 is MNHEY, CDR2 SMNVEV, per germline (reference sequence). The J segment lost 2 bases and the V segment lost 6 bases, leaving 14 bases of the junction unmatched. CDR3 protein: CASRSMGLAGNPAYEQYF. As DNA, the CDR3 is TGTGCCAGCAGGTCAATGGGACTAGCGGGTAACCCTGCCTACGAGCAGTACTTC.

This clonotype was seen a handful of times. The gene calls are TRBV29-1 and TRBJ2-3; D is uncertain. V was shortened by 1 base and J by 2 bases, with 7 bases between the two germline ends. The CDR3 contains 13 residues. CDR1 and CDR2 from the germline V gene are SQVTM and ANQGSEA. This CDR3 is CSVEAAVTDTQYF. DNA for the CDR3: TGCAGCGTTGAAGCAGCTGTCACAGATACGCAGTATTTT.

The rearrangement uses TRBV30 and TRBJ2-3; 10 positions match TRBD2. CDR3 length: 16 residues. The ends lost 6 bases at V and 0 bases at J; junction bases unmatched: 9. The germline V gene encodes CDR1 GTSNPN and CDR2 SVGIG (reference sequence). The CDR3 reads CACGTSDDHSTDTQYF. CDR3 DNA: TGTGCCTGCGGGACTAGCGACGACCATAGCACAGATACGCAGTATTTT.

This chain joins TRBV19 and TRBJ1-5; TRBD1 matches at 9 bases. The J segment lost 3 bases and the V segment lost 6 bases, leaving 6 bases of the junction unmatched. Per germline, CDR1 LNHDA and CDR2 SQIVND (reference sequence). CDR3 length equals 15 residues. CDR3 coding DNA: TGTGCCAGTAGCCTGGGACAGGGAGACAATCAGCCCCAGCATTTT. Translated: CASSLGQGDNQPQHF.

This clonotype has a single count. The chain links TRBV9 to TRBJ1-6, with 8 bases matching TRBD1. The ends lost 3 bases at V and 10 bases at J; junction bases unmatched: 6. CDR1 is SGDLS and CDR2 is YYNGEE in the germline V gene. The CDR3 extends over 14 amino acids. The CDR3 sequence is CASSETGDTSPLHF. CDR3 DNA sequence: TGTGCCAGCAGCGAGACAGGGGATACGTCACCCCTCCACTTT.

This clonotype was detected once. The chain links TRBV29-1 to TRBJ1-1; D not certain. The CDR3 has 10 residues. Per germline, CDR1 SQVTM and CDR2 ANQGSEA. V dropped 2 bases and J dropped 8 bases, with 6 bases sitting between them. This CDR3 reads CSVEMLEAFF. For the CDR3, the DNA is TGCAGCGTTGAAATGTTGGAAGCTTTCTTT.

The V call is TRBV9, the J call TRBJ2-1; a possible D gene is TRBD1 (6 bases). This CDR3 comprises 15 residues. The germline gives CDR1 SGDLS, CDR2 YYNGEE. Trimming stripped 3 bases from V and 7 bases from J, with 17 bases between. DNA for the CDR3: TGTGCCAGCAGCGCGGGACAATCACCGGGTAATGAGCAGTTCTTC. Its protein product is CASSAGQSPGNEQFF.

The chain has TRBV30 and TRBJ2-7; a weak D match, TRBD2 (6 bases). Germline CDR1 GTSNPN, CDR2 SVGIG (reference sequence). V dropped 0 bases and J dropped 2 bases, with 11 bases sitting between them. The CDR3 consists of 14 residues. CDR3: CAWSVGSGPYEQYF. CDR3 nucleotide sequence: TGTGCCTGGAGTGTAGGTAGCGGACCCTACGAGCAGTACTTC. The full variable domain, completed using reference TRBV30 and TRBJ2-7, is SQTIHQWPATLVQPVGSPLSLECTVEGTSNPNLYWYRQAAGRGLQLLFYSVGIGQISSEVPQNLSASRPQDRQFILSSKKLLLSDSGFYLCAWSVGSGPYEQYFGPGTRLTVT.

The sample holds one count of this clonotype. The genes are TRBV28 and TRBJ2-7, with D unclear. This CDR3 spans 16 amino acids. The V gene lost 4 bases and the J gene lost 2 bases, with 18 bases spanning the gap. From germline, CDR1 is MDHEN and CDR2 SYDVKM. DNA for the CDR3: TGTGCCAGCAGTTCCCCAGAGTCTGGCGGCCCCTACGAGCAGTACTTC. Translated, it gives CASSSPESGGPYEQYF.

V gene TRBV6-6 combines with J gene TRBJ2-6; no reliable D call. Germline V gene sequence: CDR1 MNHNY, CDR2 SVGAGI (reference sequence). The V gene lost 4 bases and the J gene lost 0 bases, with 7 bases spanning the gap. CDR3 length: 15 amino acids. The CDR3 region is CASSSDGSGANVLTF. CDR3 coding DNA: TGTGCCAGCAGTTCAGACGGCTCTGGGGCCAACGTCCTGACTTTC.

This sequence joins TRBV20-1 and TRBJ2-1; 13 nucleotides match TRBD2. The V gene end was trimmed by 4 bases and the J gene end by 10 bases; junction bases not matched to a gene: 22. The CDR3 sequence is 19 residues long. Germline-derived CDR1 and CDR2 are DFQATT and SNEGSKA (reference sequence). CDR3 amino acids: CSANRGLAGPFGPRGEQFF. DNA for the CDR3: TGCAGTGCTAATAGGGGACTAGCGGGACCGTTCGGGCCGCGGGGGGAGCAGTTCTTC.

The chain couples TRBV20-1 to TRBJ2-2, with unresolved D. The CDR3 contains 12 residues. The ends were cut back, 1 base at V and 5 bases at J, with 5 bases in the middle. Germline CDR1 is DFQATT and CDR2 is SNEGSKA (reference sequence). CDR3 nucleotide sequence: TGCAGTGCTAGAGGGGGAACCGGGGAGCTGTTTTTT. Protein: CSARGGTGELFF.

This clonotype was detected only once. V gene TRBV6-5 combines with J gene TRBJ2-7, with 7 bases identical to TRBD2. Germline V gene lookup returns CDR1 MNHEY and CDR2 SVGAGI. With V trimmed by 0 bases and J by 7 bases, 9 bases remained unmatched. CDR3 length: 15 amino acids. The CDR3 loop reads CASSYSGGRIREQYF. In nucleotides, the CDR3 is TGTGCCAGCAGTTACTCAGGCGGGAGAATTCGGGAGCAGTACTTC.

This chain uses TRBV5-6 with TRBJ2-1; no reliable D call. V lost 5 bases and J 8 bases, leaving 14 bases between the germline ends. CDR1 is SGHDT and CDR2 is YYEEEE in the germline V gene. The length of the CDR3 is 13 residues. This CDR3 reads CASSYTRAHEQFF. The CDR3 DNA follows: TGTGCCAGCAGTTACACAAGGGCCCATGAGCAGTTCTTC.

V gene TRBV29-1 combines with J gene TRBJ1-1; D remains unclear. The CDR3 is 12 amino acids. V gave up 6 bases and J gave up 1 base, with 9 bases separating them. Germline CDR1 SQVTM, CDR2 ANQGSEA. The CDR3 is CSVPPENTEAFF. The CDR3 DNA reads TGCAGCGTCCCCCCAGAGAACACTGAAGCTTTCTTT. The variable domain in full, with the rest retrieved from reference TRBV29-1 and TRBJ1-1, is SAVISQKPSRDICQRGTSLTIQCQVDSQVTMMFWYRQQPGQSLTLIATANQGSEATYESGFVIDKFPISRPNLTFSTLTVSNMSPEDSSIYLCSVPPENTEAFFGQGTRLTVV.

The CDR3 loop is CAVVSYSNQPQHF. The CDR3 region has the DNA TGTGCCGTAGTGTCATATAGCAATCAGCCCCAGCATTTT. V gene TRBV28 combines with J gene TRBJ1-5; the D is unclear. This CDR3 is built from 13 residues. V was trimmed by 11 bases and J by 0 bases, leaving 11 bases between them. CDR1 and CDR2 (germline): MDHEN, SYDVKM.

The table lists this clonotype with a count of one. The V call is TRBV25-1, the J call TRBJ1-1, with 7 bases that match TRBD1. Germline loops: CDR1 MGHDK, CDR2 SYGVNS. Trimming took 7 bases from V and 7 from J; bases not matched to a gene: 6. The CDR3 contains 12 residues. The CDR3: CASTTGADEAFF. The CDR3 bases are TGTGCCAGCACTACAGGGGCTGATGAAGCTTTCTTT.

CDR3 amino acids: CSASGAGGLDNEQFF. The CDR3 DNA reads TGCAGTGCTAGTGGAGCGGGAGGACTTGACAATGAGCAGTTCTTC. This chain links TRBV20-1 with TRBJ2-1; 9 nucleotides align to TRBD2. V was pared by 3 bases and J by 5 bases, with 8 bases of the junction left unmatched. Germline V gene lookup returns CDR1 DFQATT and CDR2 SNEGSKA (reference sequence). The CDR3 consists of 15 residues.

The chain couples TRBV6-6 to TRBJ2-7; 7 bases agree with TRBD2. Germline CDR1 is MNHNY and CDR2 is SVGAGI (reference sequence). The CDR3 runs to 10 residues. The J segment lost 9 bases and the V segment lost 6 bases, leaving 2 bases of the junction unmatched. The CDR3: CASSREAQYF. The DNA of the CDR3 is TGTGCCAGCAGCCGGGAGGCGCAGTACTTC.

The V and J genes are TRBV12-5 and TRBJ1-2; a weak D match, TRBD1 (5 bases). V lost 1 base to trimming and J lost 2 bases, with 8 bases between them. Germline loops: CDR1 LGHNT, CDR2 FRNRAP. CDR3 length equals 14 residues. As DNA, the CDR3 is TGTGCTAGTGGTTTGGAATCAGGGAACTATGGCTACACCTTC. As protein: CASGLESGNYGYTF.

CDR3: CASSSTGSPTDTQYF. The CDR3 nucleotides read TGTGCCAGCAGCTCGACAGGTAGCCCAACAGATACGCAGTATTTT. V is TRBV7-9 and J is TRBJ2-3; a weak D match, TRBD1 (6 bases). Trimming shortened V by 4 bases and J by 3 bases, and 14 bases separated the two germline ends. The CDR3 covers 15 residues. Germline V gene lookup returns CDR1 SEHNR and CDR2 FQNEAQ (reference sequence).